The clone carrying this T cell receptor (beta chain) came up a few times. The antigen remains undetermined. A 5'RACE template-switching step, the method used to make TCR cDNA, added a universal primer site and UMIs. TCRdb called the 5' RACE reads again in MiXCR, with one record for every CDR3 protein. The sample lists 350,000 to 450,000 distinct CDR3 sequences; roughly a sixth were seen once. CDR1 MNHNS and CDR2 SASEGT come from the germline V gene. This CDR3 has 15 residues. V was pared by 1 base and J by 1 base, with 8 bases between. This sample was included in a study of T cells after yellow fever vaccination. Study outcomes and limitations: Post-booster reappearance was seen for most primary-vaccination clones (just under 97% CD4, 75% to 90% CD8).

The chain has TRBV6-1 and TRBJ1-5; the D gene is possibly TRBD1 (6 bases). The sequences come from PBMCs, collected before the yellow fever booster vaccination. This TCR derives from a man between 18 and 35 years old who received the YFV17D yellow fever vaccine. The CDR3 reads CASSEEGGSNQPQHF. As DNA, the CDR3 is TGTGCCAGCAGTGAAGAGGGGGGGAGCAATCAGCCCCAGCATTTT.